What follows describes a single T cell receptor beta chain. Its target is unknown. TCRdb re-called the 5' RACE reads, yielding one record per CDR3 amino acid sequence without DNA. With about 330,000 distinct CDR3 sequences in the sample, the ten largest clones hold roughly 2%. Sampling involved one blood draw (around 2.5 ml) for every donor. T cells were not sorted, and total RNA was isolated straight from whole blood. The sample is drawn from a study of monozygotic twins with inflammatory bowel disease. General study results and limits: Healthy co-twins exceeded IBD patients in TCRbeta diversity as measured by inverse Simpson. In these data, no single strong IBD-associated signal or clonotype received support.

CDR3 length: 14 amino acids. The germline gives CDR1 SGHKS, CDR2 YYEKEE (reference sequence). The chain links TRBV5-5 to TRBJ1-1; TCRdb's D call, TRBD1, is unchecked because there is no DNA. The specimen was blood. The clonotype originates from a human donor with ulcerative colitis or Crohn's disease, or a healthy co-twin of an affected twin (not recorded which). CDR3 loop: CASSSQVLNTEAFF. Full variable domain (rest looked up from reference TRBV5-5 and TRBJ1-1): DAGVTQSPTHLIKTRGQQVTLRCSPISGHKSVSWYQQVLGQGPQFIFQYYEKEERGRGNFPDRFSARQFPNYSSELNVNALLLGDSALYLCASSSQVLNTEAFFGQGTRLTVV.